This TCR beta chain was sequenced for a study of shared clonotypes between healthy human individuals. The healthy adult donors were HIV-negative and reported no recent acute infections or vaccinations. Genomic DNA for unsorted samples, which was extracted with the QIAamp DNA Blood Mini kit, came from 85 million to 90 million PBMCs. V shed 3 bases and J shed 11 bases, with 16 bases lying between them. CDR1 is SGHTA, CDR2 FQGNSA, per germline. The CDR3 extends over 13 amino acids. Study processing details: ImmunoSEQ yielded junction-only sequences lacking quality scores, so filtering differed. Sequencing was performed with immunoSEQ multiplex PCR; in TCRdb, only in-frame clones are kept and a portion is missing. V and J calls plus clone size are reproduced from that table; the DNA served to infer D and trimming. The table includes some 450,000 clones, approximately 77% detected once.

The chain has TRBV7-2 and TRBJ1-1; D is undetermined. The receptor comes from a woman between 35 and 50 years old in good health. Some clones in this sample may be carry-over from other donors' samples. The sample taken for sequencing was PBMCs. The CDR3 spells CASSLAGLPKAFF. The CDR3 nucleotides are TGTGCCAGCAGCTTGGCCGGGCTCCCAAAGGCTTTCTTT.